This paragraph covers one T cell receptor (beta chain) sequence. The antigen remains unidentified. This sample is part of a study of cytomegalovirus exposure and HLA in healthy donors. Overall study results and limits: Earlier analysis yielded a pattern in which most TCR beta V segments were productive about 87% or about 30% of the time.

V lost 6 bases, J lost 3 bases, and 9 bases stayed unmatched. This CDR3 contains 16 residues. From germline, CDR1 is SNHLY and CDR2 FYNNEI. Though probably carrying unrecorded immune exposures, donors were nominally healthy at sampling. The PCR contained 60 Vbeta and 13 Jbeta primers. Profiling relied on immunoSEQ multiplex PCR, and the TCRdb table lists in-frame clones only, not all of them. The data show roughly 110,000 clones, with roughly 76% seen just once and 10% to 15% held by the top ten. This clonotype was sampled from a woman aged 40 to 50 in good health and CMV-seropositive. The chain has TRBV2 and TRBJ1-4; TRBD1 matches 8 bases. Sequencing input: PBMCs. The CDR3 sequence is CASRAGQGKANEKLFF. Written as DNA, the CDR3 is TGTGCCAGCAGGGCTGGACAGGGAAAAGCTAATGAAAAACTGTTTTTT.